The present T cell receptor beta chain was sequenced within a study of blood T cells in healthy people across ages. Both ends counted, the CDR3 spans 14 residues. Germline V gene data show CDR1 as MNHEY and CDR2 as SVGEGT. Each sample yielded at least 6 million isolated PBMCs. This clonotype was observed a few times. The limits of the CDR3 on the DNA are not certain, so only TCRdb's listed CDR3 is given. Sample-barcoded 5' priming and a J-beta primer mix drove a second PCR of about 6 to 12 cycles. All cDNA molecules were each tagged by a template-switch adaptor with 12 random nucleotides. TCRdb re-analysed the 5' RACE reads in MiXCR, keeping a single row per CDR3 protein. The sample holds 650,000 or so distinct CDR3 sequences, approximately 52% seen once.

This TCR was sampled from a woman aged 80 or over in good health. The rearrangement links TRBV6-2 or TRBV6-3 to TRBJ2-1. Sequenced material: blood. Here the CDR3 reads CASSFGNGYNEQYF.